One and the same sample provided the 20 T cell receptor beta chains below, sequenced in a study of lymphopenia after photon versus proton radiotherapy. Produced via immunoSEQ multiplex PCR; TCRdb's table is partial and in-frame only. The data hold over 15,000 clones, with around nine tenths observed a single time. The sequences come from peripheral blood, collected from a patient treated with photon-based radiotherapy. These receptors were taken from a man aged 55 to 69 with pancreatic cancer.

This sequence joins TRBV9 and TRBJ2-5; 16 bases are shared with TRBD2. Germline assignment: CDR1 SGDLS and CDR2 YYNGEE. The CDR3 consists of 21 residues. Germline trimming cut 4 bases from V and 2 bases from J; bases unmatched to any gene: 17. The CDR3 sequence: CASSQTGLAGGPLSAQETQYF. For the CDR3, the DNA is TGTGCCAGCAGCCAAACGGGACTAGCGGGGGGGCCTTTATCAGCACAAGAGACCCAGTACTTC. Drawing the rest from reference TRBV9 and TRBJ2-5, the complete variable domain is DSGVTQTPKHLITATGQRVTLRCSPRSGDLSVYWYQQSLDQGLQFLIQYYNGEERAKGNILERFSAQQFPDLHSELNLSSLELGDSALYFCASSQTGLAGGPLSAQETQYFGPGTRLLVL.

The CDR3 region has the DNA TGTGCCAGCAGCGATCACTACACCGGGGAGCTGTTTTTT. Amino acids: CASSDHYTGELFF. The chain carries TRBV7-9 and TRBJ2-2; unclear D gene. V was pared by 5 bases and J by 3 bases, with 7 bases between. CDR1 and CDR2 (germline): SEHNR, FQNEAQ (reference sequence). The CDR3 is made up of 13 amino acids. Full variable domain (rest looked up from reference TRBV7-9 and TRBJ2-2): DTGVSQNPRHKITKRGQNVTFRCDPISEHNRLYWYRQTLGQGPEFLTYFQNEAQLEKSRLLSDRFSAERPKGSFSTLEIQRTEQGDSAMYLCASSDHYTGELFFGEGSRLTVL.

V usage is TRBV4-1 and J usage is TRBJ1-5, with D possibly matching TRBD1 (5 bases). V gave up 0 bases and J gave up 7 bases, with 16 bases separating them. The CDR3 sequence is 16 residues long. Germline V CDR1 and CDR2: MGHRA, YSYEKL. DNA for the CDR3: TGCGCCAGCAGCCAAGAGCCCGGGAATCGGGGGCAGCCCCAGCATTTT. Its protein product is CASSQEPGNRGQPQHF.

This clone occurred once. The chain's CDR3 is CASSPLRSLNTEAFF. The DNA of the CDR3 is TGTGCCAGCAGCCCACTTAGATCTTTGAACACTGAAGCTTTCTTT. The J gene is TRBJ1-1, the V gene TRBV7-9, with D unclear. V was trimmed by 5 bases and J by 0 bases, leaving 13 bases between them. Germline loops: CDR1 SEHNR, CDR2 FQNEAQ (reference sequence). This CDR3 region has 15 residues.

The chain couples TRBV5-1 to TRBJ1-1; 8 nucleotides agree with TRBD1. The germline V gene has CDR1 SGHRS and CDR2 YFSETQ. This CDR3 is 15 amino acids long. Trimming cost V 3 bases and J 2 bases; bases outside gene matches: 6. The CDR3 sequence is CASSSLQGGNTEAFF. The DNA for the CDR3 is TGCGCCAGCAGCTCCCTACAGGGGGGAAACACTGAAGCTTTCTTT.

This chain links TRBV14 with TRBJ2-7; TRBD2 is a possible D gene (7 bases). Looked up from germline, CDR1 is SGHDN and CDR2 is FVKESK. The CDR3 runs to 20 residues. The V end was cut by 0 bases, the J end by 2 bases, with 26 bases between. CDR3 in DNA: TGTGCCAGCAGCCAAGATGGAGTAGGTCGGGGGGCCACGTTGACCTACGAGCAGTACTTC. It translates to CASSQDGVGRGATLTYEQYF.

This clone was found a few times. The chain employs TRBV18 and TRBJ2-3; TRBD2 aligns across 7 bases. The CDR3 loop spans 15 amino acids. Germline values: CDR1 KGHSH, CDR2 LQKENI. The V gene end was trimmed by 3 bases and the J gene end by 0 bases; junction bases not matched to a gene: 3. CDR3 region: CASSPVGGSTDTQYF. CDR3 DNA: TGTGCCAGCTCACCGGTGGGGGGGAGCACAGATACGCAGTATTTT.

This clone was counted a single time. The chain joins TRBV4-3 to TRBJ1-2, with D possibly matching TRBD1 (5 bases). This CDR3 is built from 15 residues. Trimming removed 0 bases from V and 5 bases from J, with 13 bases in between. From germline, CDR1 is LGHNA and CDR2 YSLEER. The CDR3 bases are TGCGCCAGCAGCCAAGATCCGGACCACAGGTATGGCTACACCTTC. Residues: CASSQDPDHRYGYTF.

The V gene is TRBV4-2, the J gene TRBJ1-5; 7 positions agree with TRBD1. V lost 1 base, J lost 2 bases, and 8 bases stayed unmatched. The CDR3 consists of 17 residues. Germline CDR1 is LGHNA and CDR2 is YNFKEQ. Here the CDR3 reads CASSQGGGQTGNQPQHF. Written as DNA, the CDR3 is TGTGCCAGCAGCCAAGGTGGGGGACAGACCGGCAATCAGCCCCAGCATTTT.

This chain links TRBV19 with TRBJ2-2, with a possible D match to TRBD1 (6 bases). The V end lost 5 bases, the J end lost 2 bases, and 15 bases lay between the germline ends. This CDR3 spans 16 amino acids. Germline CDR1 reads LNHDA; CDR2 reads SQIVND (reference sequence). In nucleotides, the CDR3 is TGTGCCAGTAGTCCTTTGTGGGGGACAAACACCGGGGAGCTGTTTTTT. Protein: CASSPLWGTNTGELFF.

V and J are TRBV19 and TRBJ2-1, with D perhaps matching TRBD2 (5 bases). The CDR3 is 14 residues long. Germline V gives CDR1 LNHDA, CDR2 SQIVND (reference sequence). Trimming removed 4 bases at V and 6 bases at J, with 13 bases between. Written as DNA, the CDR3 is TGTGCCAGTAGTACGAGGCCAGCGGTCAATGAGCAGTTCTTC. Its translation: CASSTRPAVNEQFF. The complete variable domain, with remaining parts taken from reference TRBV19 and TRBJ2-1, reads DGGITQSPKYLFRKEGQNVTLSCEQNLNHDAMYWYRQDPGQGLRLIYYSQIVNDFQKGDIAEGYSVSREKKESFPLTVTSAQKNPTAFYLCASSTRPAVNEQFFGPGTRLTVL.

V usage is TRBV6-5 and J usage is TRBJ1-2; D may be TRBD1 (6 bases). This CDR3 comprises 13 residues. The germline V gene has CDR1 MNHEY and CDR2 SVGAGI. Trimming stripped 4 bases from V and 8 bases from J, with 14 bases between. CDR3 in amino acids: CASSWDTLEGYTF. The CDR3 DNA reads TGTGCCAGCAGTTGGGACACCCTGGAAGGCTACACCTTC.

The CDR3 DNA reads as TGTGCCAGCAGCTTGGGATATGTAGGGACAAAAGACACTGAAGCTTTCTTT. Residues: CASSLGYVGTKDTEAFF. V and J are TRBV5-4 and TRBJ1-1; possible D gene TRBD1, 6 bases. V was trimmed by 0 bases and J by 3 bases, leaving 18 bases between them. The CDR3 contains 17 residues. Germline V gene lookup returns CDR1 SGHNT and CDR2 YYREEE (reference sequence).

The rearrangement uses TRBV27 and TRBJ2-1, with TRBD2 identical over 9 bases. Germline CDR1 and CDR2: MNHEY and SMNVEV (reference sequence). This CDR3 contains 15 residues. The junction had 12 bases not matched to a gene; V was cut back by 6 bases and J by 9 bases. The CDR3 region has the DNA TGTGCCAGCAGCGCCGGCGTAGCGGGGGCAGGTGAGCAGTTCTTC. Translating gives CASSAGVAGAGEQFF.

The CDR3 DNA is TGCGCCAGCAGCCTCGTGGGGAGGCAGACCCAGTACTTC. It codes for CASSLVGRQTQYF. This chain connects TRBV5-1 to TRBJ2-5, with D tentatively TRBD2 (6 bases). V was pared by 4 bases and J by 6 bases, with 13 bases between. The CDR3 has 13 residues. Germline V gives CDR1 SGHRS, CDR2 YFSETQ.

The rearrangement uses TRBV6-6 and TRBJ1-2, with a possible D match to TRBD1 (5 bases). Trimming pared 2 bases from V and 4 bases from J, leaving 11 bases between. Germline V gene data show CDR1 as MNHNY and CDR2 as SVGAGI (reference sequence). The CDR3 runs to 14 residues. The DNA for the CDR3 is TGTGCCAGCAGTTACAAAGGAGGGGTCTATGGCTACACCTTC. The encoded protein is CASSYKGGVYGYTF.

The gene calls are TRBV15 and TRBJ2-1, with TRBD2 matching 8 bases. The CDR3 is 15 residues long. Germline CDR1 is LNHNV and CDR2 is YYDKDF (reference sequence). Trimming cost V 0 bases and J 6 bases; bases outside gene matches: 4. CDR3 loop: CATSRDRGGINEQFF. The CDR3 nucleotides are TGTGCCACCAGCAGAGATCGCGGGGGGATCAATGAGCAGTTCTTC. The full variable domain, completed using reference TRBV15 and TRBJ2-1, is DAMVIQNPRYQVTQFGKPVTLSCSQTLNHNVMYWYQQKSSQAPKLLFHYYDKDFNNEADTPDNFQSRRPNTSFCFLDIRSPGLGDTAMYLCATSRDRGGINEQFFGPGTRLTVL.

This chain uses TRBV9 with TRBJ2-7; 14 nucleotides align to TRBD2. The CDR3 is 17 residues long. CDR1 is SGDLS, CDR2 YYNGEE, per germline. The J segment lost 2 bases and the V segment lost 0 bases, leaving 4 bases of the junction unmatched. CDR3 loop: CASSVGEGLAGAYEQYF. CDR3 DNA sequence: TGTGCCAGCAGCGTAGGGGAGGGACTAGCGGGGGCCTACGAGCAGTACTTC.

The rearrangement links TRBV19 to TRBJ1-5, with D maybe TRBD1 (5 bases). Germline CDR1 LNHDA, CDR2 SQIVND (reference sequence). V dropped 2 bases and J dropped 4 bases, with 15 bases sitting between them. CDR3 length equals 16 residues. The CDR3 nucleotides read TGTGCCAGTAGTATATGGGGGAGGCTCCGGAATCAGCCCCAGCATTTT. This encodes CASSIWGRLRNQPQHF.

This clone was counted a few times. The V call is TRBV7-8, the J call TRBJ2-3; D gene unclear. Trimming removed 5 bases from V and 4 bases from J, with 7 bases in between. The CDR3 totals 12 residues. Germline V gene data show CDR1 as SGHVS and CDR2 as FQNEAQ. The CDR3 nucleotides read TGTGCCAGCAGCATTAGGCCAGATACGCAGTATTTT. Translation: CASSIRPDTQYF.